Following are 30 T cell receptor beta chains from one sample sequenced in a study of cytomegalovirus exposure and HLA in healthy donors. The PCR was carried out with 60 Vbeta primers and 13 Jbeta primers. The repertoire was sequenced with immunoSEQ multiplex PCR; TCRdb's copy has only in-frame clones and lacks some. The data hold fewer than 60,000 clones, with 60% to 80% observed a single time. Source material: PBMCs. Every receptor here comes from a woman aged 40-49 years in good health and CMV-seropositive.

The genes are TRBV2 and TRBJ2-3, with 10 positions matching TRBD1. The CDR3 is made up of 16 amino acids. Trimming removed 2 bases from V and 5 bases from J; junction bases left unmatched: 7. Germline CDR1 reads SNHLY; CDR2 reads FYNNEI. CDR3 nucleotides: TGTGCCAGCAGTGAACGTGGACAGGGGGGGGGAGATACGCAGTATTTT. It translates to CASSERGQGGGDTQYF.

This clone came up a few times. The chain combines TRBV7-2 with TRBJ2-7; possibly TRBD1 for D (6 bases). The V gene's germline CDR1 is SGHTA and CDR2 FQGNSA. The CDR3 extends over 14 amino acids. V lost 1 base and J 6 bases, leaving 13 bases between the germline ends. CDR3 in DNA: TGTGCCAGCAGCTTAGTACAGGGTCGCTCCGAGCAGTACTTC. It is translated as CASSLVQGRSEQYF. Full variable domain (rest looked up from reference TRBV7-2 and TRBJ2-7): GAGVSQSPSNKVTEKGKDVELRCDPISGHTALYWYRQSLGQGLEFLIYFQGNSAPDKSGLPSDRFSAERTGGSVSTLTIQRTQQEDSAVYLCASSLVQGRSEQYFGPGTRLTVT.

The rearrangement uses TRBV6-1 and TRBJ2-2; possibly TRBD2 for D (6 bases). Germline V gives CDR1 MNHNS, CDR2 SASEGT. V was cut by 3 bases and J by 3 bases, with 8 bases left in between. The CDR3 length is 14 residues. CDR3 region: CASSDGGYTGELFF. The CDR3 DNA is TGTGCCAGCAGTGATGGGGGGTACACCGGGGAGCTGTTTTTT.

The chain uses TRBV21-1 and TRBJ1-5; the D call of TRBD1 is as the table states it, not checked on the DNA. TRBV21-1 is assigned pseudogene status. The CDR3 is 14 amino acids. CDR3 DNA sequence: TGTGCCAGCAGCAATACAGGGGGGAGGAAGCCCCAGCATTTT. Translated, it gives CASSNTGGRKPQHF.

A remark on this clone: The same CDR3 is also encoded by other DNA sequences in this sample. V usage is TRBV7-7 and J usage is TRBJ2-1, with a tentative D call TRBD1 (5 bases). CDR1 is SSHAT, CDR2 FNYEAQ, per germline (reference sequence). V lost 4 bases and J 3 bases, leaving 7 bases between the germline ends. The CDR3 contains 13 residues. The CDR3, as DNA: TGTGCCAGCAGCTCCGGACACTACAATGAGCAGTTCTTC. Translated: CASSSGHYNEQFF. The full variable domain, with the rest looked up from reference TRBV7-7 and TRBJ2-1, is GAGVSQSPRYKVTKRGQDVTLRCDPISSHATLYWYQQALGQGPEFLTYFNYEAQPDKSGLPSDRFSAERPEGSISTLTIQRTEQRDSAMYRCASSSGHYNEQFFGPGTRLTVL.

The rearrangement joins TRBV14 to TRBJ2-5; 7 positions match TRBD2. This CDR3 has 15 amino acids. Germline V gene lookup returns CDR1 SGHDN and CDR2 FVKESK. V dropped 4 bases and J dropped 2; count of bases not matched to a gene: 7. Here the CDR3 DNA reads TGTGCCAGCAGCCCCCACGCTAGCGGACAAGAGACCCAGTACTTC. Amino acid sequence: CASSPHASGQETQYF.

The CDR3 loop reads CASSLIGWGGAYEQYF. CDR3 coding DNA: TGTGCCAGCAGCTTGATCGGGTGGGGCGGGGCCTACGAGCAGTACTTC. The gene calls are TRBV5-4 and TRBJ2-7, with D perhaps TRBD2 (6 bases). V was cut by 1 base and J by 2 bases, with 16 bases left in between. This CDR3 is 16 amino acids long. Germline values: CDR1 SGHNT, CDR2 YYREEE (reference sequence).

This sequence joins TRBV18 and TRBJ2-7; 8 positions match TRBD1. The length of the CDR3 is 13 residues. The V gene end was trimmed by 4 bases and the J gene end by 5 bases; junction bases not matched to a gene: 4. Germline assignment: CDR1 KGHSH and CDR2 LQKENI. CDR3 coding DNA: TGTGCCAGCTCACTGGACAGGGAGGACGAGCAGTACTTC. Amino acids: CASSLDREDEQYF.

This clone was counted only a few times. The chain uses TRBV13 and TRBJ1-2, with no clear D. V lost 0 bases and J 8 bases, leaving 19 bases between the germline ends. Germline CDR1 reads PRHDT; CDR2 reads FYEKMQ (reference sequence). This CDR3 has 16 amino acids. The CDR3 reads CASSLGAADLFGGYTF. The CDR3 nucleotides read TGTGCCAGCAGCTTAGGTGCAGCGGATTTATTCGGGGGCTACACCTTC.

This rearrangement joins TRBV6-5 to TRBJ1-2; D gene uncertain. In germline, CDR1 is MNHEY, CDR2 SVGAGI. Trimming pared 6 bases from V and 3 bases from J, leaving 5 bases between. This CDR3 contains 11 residues. The CDR3 nucleotides are TGTGCCAGCAGGCGAGACTATGGCTACACCTTC. This encodes CASRRDYGYTF.

The rearrangement joins TRBV27 to TRBJ2-2; D possibly corresponds to TRBD2 (6 bases). Trimming stripped 6 bases from V and 2 bases from J, with 16 bases between. CDR1 is MNHEY, CDR2 SMNVEV, per germline (reference sequence). The CDR3 length is 16 residues. Written as DNA, the CDR3 is TGTGCCAGCAGGCCAGATTGGGGGGTAAACACCGGGGAGCTGTTTTTT. This codes for CASRPDWGVNTGELFF.

V gene TRBV6-1 combines with J gene TRBJ1-6; 12 bases are a match to TRBD1. Per germline, CDR1 MNHNS and CDR2 SASEGT. Trimming removed 0 bases from V and 9 bases from J; junction bases left unmatched: 9. The CDR3 runs 18 residues. The CDR3 nucleotides read TGTGCCAGCAGTGAAGCGGGACAGGGGGCTCGGCTGCGTTCACCCCTCCACTTT. Encoded protein: CASSEAGQGARLRSPLHF.

The chain uses TRBV9 and TRBJ1-1; D uncertain. V was pared by 3 bases and J by 1 base, with 13 bases between. The CDR3 totals 15 residues. CDR1 SGDLS and CDR2 YYNGEE come from the germline V gene. CDR3 DNA sequence: TGTGCCAGCAGCGCAACGGAGGTGGGGAACACTGAAGCTTTCTTT. Its translation is CASSATEVGNTEAFF.

The chain joins TRBV30 to TRBJ1-4; D is undetermined. The CDR3 is 15 residues long. Looked up from germline, CDR1 is GTSNPN and CDR2 is SVGIG (reference sequence). Trimming took off 0 bases at V and 8 bases at J, with 16 bases between the two ends. The CDR3 protein is CAWSVLYLRYEKLFF. As DNA, the CDR3 is TGTGCCTGGAGTGTTCTCTACCTGAGATACGAAAAACTGTTTTTT.

This clone has a handful of counts. V is TRBV7-8 and J is TRBJ2-5, with D tentatively TRBD2 (6 bases). V was trimmed by 4 bases and J by 3 bases, leaving 15 bases between them. Germline V gene sequence: CDR1 SGHVS, CDR2 FQNEAQ. The CDR3 totals 15 residues. In DNA form, the CDR3 reads TGTGCCAGCAGCTCCTCGCGGGGATACGAAGAGACCCAGTACTTC. This codes for CASSSSRGYEETQYF.

The chain employs TRBV5-1 and TRBJ2-5, with D maybe TRBD1 (5 bases). The length of the CDR3 is 14 residues. The V gene lost 1 base and the J gene lost 3 bases, with 10 bases spanning the gap. CDR1 is SGHRS, CDR2 YFSETQ, per germline. The CDR3 protein is CASSLFGQEETQYF. The CDR3 DNA follows: TGCGCCAGCAGCTTGTTTGGACAAGAAGAGACCCAGTACTTC.

The chain recombines TRBV27 with TRBJ1-1, with a weak D call TRBD1 (5 bases). This CDR3 is built from 14 residues. V gave up 2 bases and J gave up 1 base, with 8 bases separating them. Germline V gene data show CDR1 as MNHEY and CDR2 as SMNVEV (reference sequence). The CDR3 bases are TGTGCCAGCAGTTTAGCGGGGGGGAACACTGAAGCTTTCTTT. Encoded protein: CASSLAGGNTEAFF.

This rearrangement joins TRBV19 to TRBJ1-5; D is unresolved. V was clipped by 1 base and J by 0 bases, with 4 bases between them. CDR3 length equals 14 residues. The germline gives CDR1 LNHDA, CDR2 SQIVND (reference sequence). DNA for the CDR3: TGTGCCAGTAGTATAGCCCATAGCAATCAGCCCCAGCATTTT. Its translation is CASSIAHSNQPQHF.

The J gene is TRBJ2-7, the V gene TRBV19; 9 bases agree with TRBD2. The CDR3 loop spans 14 amino acids. CDR1 is LNHDA and CDR2 is SQIVND in the germline V gene (reference sequence). V was clipped by 9 bases and J by 2 bases; unmatched bases: 8. In nucleotides, the CDR3 is TGTGCCAGCCGCAGGAGCGGGGGGCCCTACGAGCAGTACTTC. Protein sequence: CASRRSGGPYEQYF.

The V gene is TRBV9, the J gene TRBJ1-2, with TRBD1 matching 8 bases. This CDR3 is built from 17 residues. Trimming at V came to 4 bases and at J to 1 base, leaving 12 bases not matched to a gene. Looked up from germline, CDR1 is SGDLS and CDR2 is YYNGEE. The CDR3 sequence: CASSSGGGSKFNYGYTF. The DNA of the CDR3 is TGTGCCAGCAGCTCAGGGGGCGGATCCAAATTTAACTATGGCTACACCTTC.

The chain's CDR3 is CASKIDRSTDTQYF. CDR3 in DNA: TGTGCCAGCAAGATTGACAGGAGCACAGATACGCAGTATTTT. The rearrangement uses TRBV6-5 and TRBJ2-3, with D perhaps matching TRBD1 (6 bases). CDR1 and CDR2 from the germline V gene are MNHEY and SVGAGI. Deletions cut 7 bases from V and 0 bases from J, with 11 bases between. The CDR3 contains 14 residues.

The chain employs TRBV19 and TRBJ1-2; no reliable D call. Germline assignment: CDR1 LNHDA and CDR2 SQIVND (reference sequence). The CDR3 contains 15 residues. The V end was cut by 0 bases, the J end by 4 bases, with 12 bases between. CDR3 amino acids: CASSIDLEEFYGYTF. The CDR3 DNA reads as TGTGCCAGTAGTATAGATCTGGAGGAGTTCTATGGCTACACCTTC.

J is TRBJ1-2 and V is TRBV11-3; D gene uncertain. Trimming cost V 4 bases and J 3 bases, with 15 bases left between them. From germline, CDR1 is SGHNT and CDR2 YENEEA. The CDR3 has 15 residues. The CDR3 coding sequence is TGTGCCAGCAGCTCCGAAGGGAGGTCCGACTATGGCTACACCTTC. Residues: CASSSEGRSDYGYTF.

CDR3 nucleotide sequence: TGTGCCAGCACCGGACAGGGGGCTGGTAAACTGTTTTTT. This sequence encodes CASTGQGAGKLFF. The V and J genes are TRBV7-2 and TRBJ1-4; 11 nucleotides agree with TRBD1. J was trimmed by 11 bases and V by 7 bases; bases with no gene match: 6. CDR3 length: 13 residues. Germline values: CDR1 SGHTA, CDR2 FQGNSA.

The chain links TRBV27 to TRBJ1-1; 8 bases match TRBD1. There are 15 residues in the CDR3. Unmatched junction bases numbered 10, after V lost 6 bases and J lost 4 bases. Germline CDR1 is MNHEY and CDR2 is SMNVEV (reference sequence). The DNA of the CDR3 is TGTGCCAGCAGCCCTATCGCAGGGGGCCGCACTGAAGCTTTCTTT. It specifies CASSPIAGGRTEAFF.

The CDR3 DNA reads TGCGCCAGCAGCCAATCAGGTGGGGCGTTAGCAGATACGCAGTATTTT. It specifies CASSQSGGALADTQYF. The V and J genes are TRBV4-1 and TRBJ2-3; maybe TRBD1 (5 bases). V was trimmed by 2 bases and J by 4 bases, leaving 16 bases between them. Germline V CDR1 and CDR2: MGHRA, YSYEKL. The CDR3 sequence is 16 residues long.

This chain uses TRBV14 with TRBJ2-7, with TRBD1 matching 7 bases. Trimming took 8 bases from V and 4 from J; bases not matched to a gene: 8. Germline V lookup: CDR1 SGHDN, CDR2 FVKESK. This CDR3 spans 13 amino acids. The CDR3 DNA reads TGTGCCAGCGCAGTAGCAGGGGGATACGAGCAGTACTTC. This encodes CASAVAGGYEQYF.

This clone was detected once. This chain connects TRBV6-6 to TRBJ1-5, with D hard to call. Between the trimmed V and J ends, which lost 0 bases and 4 bases, there was a span of 7 bases. Germline loops: CDR1 MNHNY, CDR2 SVGAGI (reference sequence). The CDR3 runs 14 residues. The CDR3: CASSYSGSNQPQHF. The CDR3 region has the DNA TGTGCCAGCAGTTACTCGGGCAGTAATCAGCCCCAGCATTTT.

V and J are TRBV18 and TRBJ2-3, with 9 bases matching TRBD2. V was clipped by 2 bases and J by 1 base; unmatched bases: 1. This CDR3 contains 15 residues. CDR1 KGHSH and CDR2 LQKENI come from the germline V gene. CDR3 protein: CASSPKRGGTDTQYF. The DNA for the CDR3 is TGTGCCAGCTCACCAAAGCGGGGGGGCACAGATACGCAGTATTTT.

The DNA of the CDR3 is TGTGCCAGCACCCAACCTCCGGGGGAGCAGTACTTC. It is translated as CASTQPPGEQYF. The chain recombines TRBV6-5 with TRBJ2-7, with a possible D match to TRBD2 (5 bases). Germline CDR1 MNHEY, CDR2 SVGAGI. The CDR3 loop spans 12 amino acids. Trimming stripped 7 bases from V and 7 bases from J, with 14 bases between.